This T cell receptor (beta chain) was identified in a study of cytomegalovirus exposure and HLA in healthy donors. Overall study results and limits: It was confirmed in vitro that three of the CMV-associated chains were specific for CMV antigens.

Measured with immunoSEQ multiplex PCR; TCRdb has only the in-frame clones, and not every one. The top ten clones hold approximately 2% of a sample with about 130,000 clones, around nine tenths of them seen once. The CDR3 is 16 residues long. The V and J ends lost 1 base and 2 bases, in that order; junction bases with no gene match: 5. Germline V lookup: CDR1 SGHKS, CDR2 YYEKEE (reference sequence). On this clone itself: Its antigen is as yet unknown.

This chain connects TRBV5-5 to TRBJ2-1; 8 bases line up with TRBD2. The sequenced sample was PBMCs. The source of this sequence is a young woman in good health and CMV-seronegative. The CDR3 region is CASSLYSGLAYNEQFF. Here the CDR3 DNA reads TGTGCCAGCAGCTTGTATTCGGGACTAGCCTACAATGAGCAGTTCTTC.